This T cell receptor beta chain came from a study of CD8 T cells in ankylosing spondylitis. Using quantitative 5'-RACE with molecular barcodes, the authors made TCR beta libraries. TCRdb re-called the 5' RACE reads with MiXCR, one entry per CDR3 protein. The table includes fewer than 550,000 distinct CDR3 sequences, 5.3% detected once. Germline CDR1 SGDLS, CDR2 YYNGEE. This CDR3 has 14 amino acids. Trimming left V 1 base short and J 0 bases short, with 8 bases between. Study results and caveats: Seven or eight highly homologous variants formed a TCR beta motif that appeared characteristic of ankylosing spondylitis blood. A CD8+ phenotype characterized the disease-linked clones, which were relatively rare in peripheral blood. The study looked at matched synovial fluid samples from ankylosing spondylitis patients. Disease-linked clones were reported to be significantly enriched there. Past research had described some motif variants in reactive arthritis synovial fluid and blood.

This clonotype was recorded many times. Antigen: not known. The V call is TRBV9, the J call TRBJ2-7; no firm D call. The sequenced sample consisted of blood, either unsorted or a sorted T cell fraction (not recorded which). The TCR was taken from a male donor with ankylosing spondylitis. The CDR3 sequence is CASSVMAFSYEQYF. The CDR3 DNA reads as TGTGCCAGCAGCGTAATGGCCTTCTCCTACGAGCAGTACTTC.